Each of the 18 T cell receptor beta chains below was sequenced from the same sample in a study of blood T cells in healthy people across ages. With a J-beta primer mix and a sample-barcoded 5' primer, a second PCR ran about 7 to 11 cycles. TCRdb reanalysed the 5' RACE reads using MiXCR and keeps one entry per CDR3 protein. Of roughly 830,000 distinct CDR3 sequences in the sample, 62% were seen once. Source material: blood. The receptors originated from a man younger than 45 in good health.

The rearrangement uses TRBV5-6 and TRBJ2-2, with unresolved D. Trimming removed 1 base at V and 6 bases at J, with 10 bases between. Germline V gives CDR1 SGHDT, CDR2 YYEEEE. This CDR3 contains 14 residues. The CDR3 sequence: CASSLQGLAGELFF. The CDR3 bases are TGTGCCAGCAGCTTGCAAGGGCTGGCCGGGGAGCTGTTTTTT.

The CDR3 loop reads CASSEEGASYNEQFF. The CDR3 DNA reads TGTGCCAGCAGTGAAGAGGGGGCGTCCTACAATGAGCAGTTCTTC. V and J are TRBV2 and TRBJ2-1; 7 bases are shared with TRBD1. Trimming cost V 1 base and J 1 base; bases outside gene matches: 1. This CDR3 contains 15 residues. Germline-derived CDR1 and CDR2 are SNHLY and FYNNEI.

The chain is built from TRBV7-9 and TRBJ2-6; the D is unclear. This CDR3 is built from 16 residues. V lost 1 base to trimming and J lost 0 bases, with 7 bases between them. CDR1 SEHNR and CDR2 FQNEAQ come from the germline V gene (reference sequence). CDR3 in amino acids: CASSLDIVSGANVLTF. The CDR3 DNA reads as TGTGCCAGCAGCTTAGATATCGTCTCTGGGGCCAACGTCCTGACTTTC.

The chain carries TRBV28 and TRBJ2-1; D call uncertain. Per germline, CDR1 MDHEN and CDR2 SYDVKM. Trimming removed 4 bases at V and 8 bases at J, with 9 bases between. This CDR3 is 12 amino acids long. The CDR3 protein is CASSSGDHEQFF. As DNA, the CDR3 is TGTGCCAGCAGTTCCGGAGACCATGAGCAGTTCTTC.

There are a few counts of this clonotype. The chain couples TRBV27 to TRBJ1-6; a weak D match, TRBD1 (5 bases). Trimming cost V 4 bases and J 5 bases, with 18 bases left between them. Germline V gene data show CDR1 as MNHEY and CDR2 as SMNVEV (reference sequence). This CDR3 has 17 amino acids. In DNA form, the CDR3 reads TGTGCCAGCAGTTCTCTCCCGACAGCCGCGCATAATTCACCCCTCCACTTT. This sequence encodes CASSSLPTAAHNSPLHF.

The V call is TRBV20-1, the J call TRBJ2-4; 7 bases agree with TRBD1. The CDR3 consists of 14 residues. V gave up 3 bases and J gave up 4 bases; unmatched junction bases: 6. Germline CDR1 and CDR2: DFQATT and SNEGSKA (reference sequence). CDR3 nucleotides: TGCAGTGCTAGGGTCTCGGGACAGAAAAACATTCAGTACTTC. The encoded protein is CSARVSGQKNIQYF.

V usage is TRBV12-3 or TRBV12-4 and J usage is TRBJ2-1; TRBD2 agrees at 7 bases. This CDR3 is built from 14 residues. V shed 7 bases, J shed 8 bases, and the junction held 11 bases outside the gene matches. The CDR3: CASTLGRGEDEQFF. Here the CDR3 DNA reads TGTGCCAGCACCCTAGGACGGGGGGAGGATGAGCAGTTCTTC.

This clonotype was seen more than once but under ten times. The chain joins TRBV20-1 to TRBJ2-1; D is possibly TRBD1 or TRBD2 (7 bases each). Germline V lookup: CDR1 DFQATT, CDR2 SNEGSKA (reference sequence). The CDR3 has 14 residues. The V and J ends lost 2 bases and 9 bases respectively, with 17 bases between them. The CDR3 sequence: CSARLWQGEGEQFF. CDR3 in DNA: TGCAGTGCTAGACTCTGGCAGGGGGAGGGTGAGCAGTTCTTC.

This chain uses TRBV9 with TRBJ2-3, with D possibly matching TRBD1 (6 bases). V was cut by 0 bases and J by 6 bases, with 17 bases left in between. The CDR3 is 16 amino acids. Germline V gene data show CDR1 as SGDLS and CDR2 as YYNGEE. The DNA of the CDR3 is TGTGCCAGCAGCGTAGTTGAGGGGGACCTCGGGGATACGCAGTATTTT. Translation: CASSVVEGDLGDTQYF. The whole variable domain, remainder taken from reference TRBV9 and TRBJ2-3, is DSGVTQTPKHLITATGQRVTLRCSPRSGDLSVYWYQQSLDQGLQFLIQYYNGEERAKGNILERFSAQQFPDLHSELNLSSLELGDSALYFCASSVVEGDLGDTQYFGPGTRLTVL.

The sample holds one count of this clonotype. The V gene is TRBV12-3 or TRBV12-4, the J gene TRBJ1-4, with D unresolved. V gave up 4 bases and J gave up 2 bases, with 11 bases separating them. The CDR3 length is 15 residues. The CDR3 is CASSSRTLTNEKLFF. The CDR3 nucleotides read TGTGCCAGCAGTTCCCGGACTCTGACTAATGAAAAACTGTTTTTT.

To note about this clonotype: One end of the junction is discordant with germline, which a read error may explain. V is TRBV29-1 and J is TRBJ2-2, with 7 bases that match TRBD1. This CDR3 has 17 amino acids. Germline lookup yields CDR1 SQVTM and CDR2 ANQGSEA. In nucleotides, the CDR3 is TGCGGCGTGGGATCCCGGACAGGAAACGCGAACACCGGGGAGCTGTTTTTT. Encoded protein: CGVGSRTGNANTGELFF.

The chain couples TRBV13 to TRBJ2-4, with unresolved D. The J call could be wrong; TRBJ2-7 is a better fit for the DNA end. Germline-derived CDR1 and CDR2 are PRHDT and FYEKMQ (reference sequence). This CDR3 spans 14 amino acids. Here the CDR3 reads CASSLGGSFGEQYF. Here the CDR3 DNA reads TGTGCCAGCAGCTTAGGGGGCTCGTTCGGCGAGCAGTACTTC.

The chain joins TRBV20-1 to TRBJ2-2; 9 bases line up with TRBD1. Germline loops: CDR1 DFQATT, CDR2 SNEGSKA (reference sequence). The CDR3 has 14 amino acids. V was clipped by 6 bases and J by 3 bases; unmatched bases: 5. The CDR3 spells CSARQGEHTGELFF. The DNA of the CDR3 is TGCAGTGCGAGACAGGGGGAGCACACCGGGGAGCTGTTTTTT.

The V and J genes are TRBV7-2 and TRBJ2-1, with 10 bases that match TRBD2. The CDR3 extends over 16 amino acids. From germline, CDR1 is SGHTA and CDR2 FQGNSA. The V segment lost 5 bases and the J segment 7 bases; nucleotides outside the gene matches: 11. The CDR3 sequence: CASSTKLAGAVNEQFF. The CDR3 region has the DNA TGTGCCAGCAGCACGAAGCTAGCGGGGGCTGTAAATGAGCAGTTCTTC.

This clonotype was recorded many times. It may be a read error: a sequence one base away is much more abundant. The chain has TRBV29-1 and TRBJ2-7; 7 nucleotides line up with TRBD1. Germline V gene sequence: CDR1 SQVTM, CDR2 ANQGSEA. CDR3 length equals 11 residues. V lost 7 bases and J lost 2; bases outside the gene matches: 2. The CDR3 sequence: CSGQGAYEQYF. The CDR3 DNA reads TGCAGCGGTCAGGGGGCCTACGAGCAGTACTTC.

V is TRBV27 and J is TRBJ2-3, with unresolved D. Per germline, CDR1 MNHEY and CDR2 SMNVEV (reference sequence). V shed 5 bases and J shed 4 bases, with 19 bases lying between them. The CDR3 is made up of 16 amino acids. CDR3 amino acids: CASSLIGPPAADTQYF. The CDR3 DNA sequence: TGTGCCAGCAGTCTAATAGGCCCCCCCGCTGCAGATACGCAGTATTTT.

The V call is TRBV7-2, the J call TRBJ1-2, with D possibly TRBD1 on 5 matching bases. The CDR3 totals 17 residues. Trimming took 5 bases from V and 3 from J, leaving 22 bases between them. Germline CDR1 is SGHTA and CDR2 is FQGNSA. CDR3 DNA sequence: TGTGCCAGCAGCAACCTCTTCCGGGACCTAGGGGACTATGGCTACACCTTC. Translating it yields CASSNLFRDLGDYGYTF.

In its sample, this clonotype was seen many times. The chain uses TRBV7-2 and TRBJ2-3, with D hard to call. V was cut by 1 base and J by 0 bases, with 8 bases left in between. CDR1 SGHTA and CDR2 FQGNSA come from the germline V gene. The CDR3 extends over 15 amino acids. This chain's CDR3 is CASSLGTLSTDTQYF. The CDR3 DNA reads TGTGCCAGCAGCTTAGGCACACTGAGCACAGATACGCAGTATTTT.